This T cell receptor beta chain was obtained from a study of blood T cell repertoires in COVID-19. Here immunoSEQ multiplex PCR was the method, and the copy in TCRdb shows in-frame clones only, minus some. This sample yields approximately 270,000 clones, of which roughly nine tenths are seen a single time; 1% to 1.5% belongs to the top ten. Germline assignment: CDR1 SGHNT and CDR2 YYREEE (reference sequence). V lost 2 bases and J lost 4, with 13 bases in between. This CDR3 has 15 amino acids. Material for sequencing was PBMCs or T cells enriched from blood (not recorded which). This clonotype was sampled from a human donor in a cohort exposed to, infected with or recovered from COVID-19 (not recorded which). The donor label of this sample is uncertain. This chain connects TRBV5-4 to TRBJ2-1, with D tentatively TRBD1 (7 bases). The CDR3 DNA follows: TGTGCCAGCAGCTTCCCGGCGGGACAGTACAATGAGCAGTTCTTC. Translated, it gives CASSFPAGQYNEQFF.